This T cell receptor beta chain was observed in a study of T cells in Graves' hyperthyroidism and ophthalmopathy. Overall study: Staff took peripheral blood when the initial diagnosis was made, before any treatment began.

Enrolled ophthalmopathy patients presented with a Clinical Activity Score of at least 3, a NOSPECS grade of at least 4, and disease duration under 3 months. The germline gives CDR1 SGDLS, CDR2 YYNGEE. The CDR3 has 15 amino acids. V was cut by 3 bases and J by 2 bases, with 13 bases left in between. This clonotype was seen a few times. What was amplified from RNA transcripts were TCR beta CDR3 regions. Primed by the HTBI set, a first-round RT-PCR was run on the TCR CDR3. In TCRdb, the multiplex PCR reads were re-called with MiXCR into one record per CDR3 protein. The table lists almost 500,000 distinct CDR3 sequences, 20% to 25% of them singletons.

The clonotype originates from a woman in her 70s with Graves' ophthalmopathy. This chain joins TRBV9 and TRBJ2-3, with a possible D match to TRBD2 (6 bases). Sequenced sample: blood. Written as DNA, the CDR3 is TGTGCCAGCAGCGCCGGTAGCGGAACCACAGATACGCAGTATTTT. Its translation is CASSAGSGTTDTQYF. Full variable domain (rest looked up from reference TRBV9 and TRBJ2-3): DSGVTQTPKHLITATGQRVTLRCSPRSGDLSVYWYQQSLDQGLQFLIQYYNGEERAKGNILERFSAQQFPDLHSELNLSSLELGDSALYFCASSAGSGTTDTQYFGPGTRLTVL.